This TCR beta chain was identified in a study of T cell responses to AZD1222 COVID-19 vaccine. Study-wide background: The analysis combined second doses at about 4 or about 12 weeks. Overall study results and limits: Vaccination with two AZD1222 doses was followed by a rise in Spike-specific TCR breadth and depth. Sampling that yielded the repertoires occurred only after the peak T cell response. CD4 TCRs covered the whole spike, strongest at regions 160-218 and 743-854.

The J segment lost 0 bases and the V segment lost 7 bases, leaving 5 bases of the junction unmatched. CDR3 size: 15 residues. Germline CDR1 reads MNHEY; CDR2 reads SVGAGI. The table came from immunoSEQ multiplex PCR; TCRdb's copy has only in-frame clones and leaves some out. The repertoire has roughly 130,000 clones, roughly 85% of them found once; the top ten carry about 1.6%. This clone was seen only a few times. What it recognizes is unknown. Sample: peripheral blood, taken on day 0 of AZD1222 vaccination. This receptor was identified in an adult in good health. The chain joins TRBV6-5 to TRBJ2-1; 8 positions agree with TRBD1. CDR3 sequence reads: CASKIDRGSYNEQFF. The CDR3, as DNA: TGTGCCAGCAAAATAGACAGGGGCTCCTACAATGAGCAGTTCTTC.